This entry describes one T cell receptor (beta chain). This receptor's antigen is unknown. No base-level quality is on record; no much larger clone is a single base apart. This record belongs to a study of blood T cell repertoires in COVID-19 (TCRdb year 2020). For context, the study as a whole: Samples from collaborators originated in the United States, Italy and Spain and spanned both the acute and convalescent phases of COVID-19. The sample metadata nearly always contained a de-identified subject ID, COVID-19 status, age in years and sex. Deeply sampled blood TCRbeta repertoires from subjects exposed to, actively infected with, or recovered from COVID-19 were included in the dataset. The material from the prospective study consisted of cDNA or gDNA derived from T cells, B-cell-depleted T cells, or PBMCs. The samples were drawn from two sources: the first 160 participants of the ongoing ImmuneRACE study, and 1,200 or so subjects contributed by 6 global collaborators. The repertoires were made available in a free public database intended to serve as a resource for research on the immune response to SARS-CoV-2. Where HLA class I and class II types were available, the types were taken from metadata supplied by the sample provider, not from assay-based typing.

From cysteine to phenylalanine, the CDR3 is 13 amino acids long. The retained sequence is limited to the CDR3, 39 bases, with the frame set at the first base. Trimming takes 5 bases from V and 1 base from J, and the germline ends sit 8 bases apart. The germline V gene provides CDR1 SNHLY and CDR2 FYNNEI. TCRbeta CDR3 regions were amplified from genomic DNA using the immunoSEQ Assay, a bias-controlled multiplex PCR. The original methods were these. Nucleated cell counts per sample were estimated from amplification of reference gene primers within the assay. Sequence reads were collapsed and filtered to measure the absolute abundance of every unique TCRbeta CDR3 rearrangement. For each sample, productive Simpson clonality was calculated as the square root of Simpson's diversity index across productive rearrangements. The table was pulled from immuneACCESS by TCRdb, which kept in-frame rearrangements only. Such tables lose some clones; where checked, under half of the loss comes from unresolved V genes, and the rest has no known cause. V, J and clone size were drawn from that table, and D and trimming were deduced from the DNA. For this sample there are about 200,000 clones; around 81% appear just once. About 7% of the sample is taken by the ten largest.

Participants in the prospective study were aged roughly 18 to 90 years, lived in 24 United States geographic areas, and enrolled through a virtual design. To assign participants to cohorts, the prospective study relied on clinical history that participants themselves reported in a screening survey and a study questionnaire. In the prospective study, mobile phlebotomists collected whole blood, serum and a nasopharyngeal or oropharyngeal swab from each participant. Prospective study participants could optionally give additional blood draws and questionnaires over an approximately 2-month period. Before DNA extraction, prospective study blood samples were shipped either frozen or at room temperature. Summary of the overall study and its limitations: The quantity of clinical and demographic metadata differed by source and by participant and was supplied without curation.

The rearrangement joined TRBV2 to TRBJ1-1; TRBD1 is a possible D gene, resting on 5 matching bases. Sequenced sample: PBMCs or T cells enriched from blood (not recorded which). The TCR originated in a woman in her forties with acute COVID-19. CDR3 region: CASSQGGNTEAFF. The nucleotides are TGTGCCAGCAGTCAGGGCGGGAACACTGAAGCTTTCTTT.